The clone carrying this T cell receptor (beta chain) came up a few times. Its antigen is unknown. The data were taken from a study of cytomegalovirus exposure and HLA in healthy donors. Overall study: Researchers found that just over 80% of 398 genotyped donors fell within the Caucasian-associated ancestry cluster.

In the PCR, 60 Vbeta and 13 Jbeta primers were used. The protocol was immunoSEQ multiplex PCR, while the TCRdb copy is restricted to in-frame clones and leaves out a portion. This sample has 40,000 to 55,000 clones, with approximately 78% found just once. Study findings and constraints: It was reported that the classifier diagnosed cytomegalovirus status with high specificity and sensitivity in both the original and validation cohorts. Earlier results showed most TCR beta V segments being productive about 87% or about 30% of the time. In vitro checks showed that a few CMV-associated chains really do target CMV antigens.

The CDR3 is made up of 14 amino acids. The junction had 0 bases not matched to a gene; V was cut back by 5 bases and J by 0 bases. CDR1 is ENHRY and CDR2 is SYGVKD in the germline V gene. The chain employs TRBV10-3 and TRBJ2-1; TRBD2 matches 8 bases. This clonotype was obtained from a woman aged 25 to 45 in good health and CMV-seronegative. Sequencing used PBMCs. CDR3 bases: TGTGCCATCAGTAGCGGGAGCTCCTACAATGAGCAGTTCTTC. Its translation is CAISSGSSYNEQFF.